The following is a TCR beta chain sequence with its context. The antigen is undetermined. The germline V gene encodes CDR1 SQVTM and CDR2 ANQGSEA. The trim removed 1 base at V and 7 bases at J, leaving 5 bases unmatched. The CDR3 contains 15 residues. This sample is drawn from a study of T cell repertoires in cytomegalovirus infection. Study-level points and caveats: The cumulative frequency of public TCR beta families distinguished individuals who carried CMV together with the relevant HLA. Dominating the ex vivo response were HLA-C-restricted CMV-specific TCR beta clonotypes.

TCRdb passed the reads through MiXCR, listing each CDR3 protein once. The profile shows around 190,000 distinct CDR3 sequences, roughly 14% of them singletons. The source material was PBMCs. The chain is built from TRBV29-1 and TRBJ2-1; 12 bases line up with TRBD2. The TCR sequence derives from a human donor in good health (CMV status not recorded). Some clones in this sample may be carry-over from other donors' samples. The CDR3 coding sequence is TGCAGCGTTGAAGGGAGACTAGCGGGAGTTAATGAGCAGTTCTTC. Amino acid sequence: CSVEGRLAGVNEQFF.